The 5 T cell receptor beta chains listed next were all sequenced from one sample in a study of Tregs in tolerant kidney transplant recipients (dated by TCRdb to between 2018 and 2020). Library preparation was by the immunoSEQ multiplex PCR assay. Not all clones reach the TCRdb copy of this immuneACCESS table, which keeps in-frame sequences only. Checked studies attribute under half of the gap to unresolved V genes and leave the rest unexplained. Within this sample are about 73,000 clones, with around 90% of them counted one time only. The top ten constitute approximately 0.33% of the sample. What this sample's time point label stands for: blood sample drawn before combined kidney and bone marrow transplant. The input for sequencing was Tregs from blood, taken before the transplant. Every receptor here comes from a human donor who received a combined kidney and bone marrow transplant.

The chain combines TRBV18 with TRBJ1-1; D not resolved. The germline V gene has CDR1 KGHSH and CDR2 LQKENI. The CDR3 totals 13 residues. Trimming pared 5 bases from V and 0 bases from J, leaving 7 bases between. CDR3 amino acids: CASSYSLNTEAFF. As DNA, the CDR3 is TGTGCCAGCTCATATTCCCTGAACACTGAAGCTTTCTTT.

The chain uses TRBV10-3 and TRBJ1-2; 9 nucleotides align to TRBD1. J lost 3 bases, V lost 7 bases, and 6 bases had no gene match. The CDR3 extends over 14 amino acids. CDR1 and CDR2 (germline): ENHRY, SYGVKD. In DNA form, the CDR3 reads TGTGCCATCACCAAACAGGGGGCTGACTATGGCTACACCTTC. Amino acid sequence: CAITKQGADYGYTF.

The rearrangement links TRBV6-1 to TRBJ1-1; D unresolved. V shed 5 bases and J shed 1 base, with 8 bases lying between them. Germline V gene sequence: CDR1 MNHNS, CDR2 SASEGT. The CDR3 is made up of 13 amino acids. CDR3 amino acids: CASSIERNTEAFF. CDR3 bases: TGTGCCAGCAGTATAGAGCGGAACACTGAAGCTTTCTTT.

CDR3 coding DNA: TGTGCCAGCAGTCTTAGCGGGAGGGCCAATGAGCAGTTCTTC. Residues: CASSLSGRANEQFF. V and J are TRBV6-5 and TRBJ2-1, with 11 bases lining up with TRBD2. V shed 5 bases and J 6 bases; nucleotides not matched to a gene: 3. Germline CDR1 reads MNHEY; CDR2 reads SVGAGI. This CDR3 has 14 amino acids.

CDR3 sequence reads: CASSESGNYRGSDTGELFF. CDR3 in DNA: TGCGCCAGCAGTGAGTCAGGAAATTACAGGGGGTCGGACACCGGGGAGCTGTTTTTT. The chain is built from TRBV10-2 and TRBJ2-2; 8 bases are shared with TRBD1. Germline V gene lookup returns CDR1 WSHSY and CDR2 SAAADI. The CDR3 has 19 residues. Trimming took 0 bases from V and 3 from J; bases not matched to a gene: 12.